Each of the 27 T cell receptor beta chains below was sequenced from the same sample in a study of T-cell memory formation after mild COVID-19 (dated by TCRdb to about 2021). Receptor amplification or capture employed 5' RACE. The sequencing machine was an Illumina NovaSeq 6000. Clones were called with MiXCR by TCRdb after fastp trimmed the public reads at Q25, and only in-frame beta chains were retained. For every CDR3 protein sequence, its rows merge into one entry that carries the most common genes and DNA. This sample gives a few hundred thousand distinct CDR3 sequences in total; 15% to 20% of them show up just once. Of the sample, around 24% is held by the ten largest clones. The sequenced sample consisted of PBMCs or a T cell subset sorted from them (not recorded which). These TCRs come from a man younger than 30 who had mild COVID-19 (a few samples of this study predate the infection). The sample titles of this study are shuffled in the database, so cell type and time point are left out; the donor was told from shared clones.

This clonotype was seen a few times. This chain links TRBV24-1 with TRBJ2-3, with D perhaps matching TRBD1 (5 bases). The CDR3 length is 13 residues. Trimming took 6 bases from V and 3 from J, leaving 9 bases between them. Germline V gene data show CDR1 as KGHDR and CDR2 as SFDVKD. Here the CDR3 reads CATSRAGTDTQYF. The CDR3 DNA is TGTGCCACCAGTCGGGCAGGGACAGATACGCAGTATTTT.

The CDR3 DNA is TGTGCCAGCAGCGAATACGTTGAAGCTTTCTTT. Translation: CASSEYVEAFF. The rearrangement links TRBV5-5 to TRBJ1-1; D ambiguous. This CDR3 contains 11 residues. In germline, CDR1 is SGHKS, CDR2 YYEKEE (reference sequence). The V gene lost 4 bases and the J gene lost 7 bases, with 8 bases spanning the gap.

This clonotype was detected a few times. The V and J genes are TRBV24-1 and TRBJ2-3; possibly TRBD2 for D (6 bases). Trimming left V 4 bases short and J 3 bases short, with 13 bases between. CDR1 KGHDR and CDR2 SFDVKD come from the germline V gene. The CDR3 consists of 15 residues. CDR3 loop: CATSDPGRGTDTQYF. The CDR3 DNA reads as TGTGCCACCAGTGACCCCGGGAGAGGGACAGATACGCAGTATTTT.

The sample holds many counts of this clonotype. The V gene is TRBV12-3 or TRBV12-4, the J gene TRBJ2-1, with a weak D call TRBD1 (5 bases). This CDR3 is built from 13 residues. V was trimmed by 3 bases and J by 7 bases, leaving 10 bases between them. The DNA for the CDR3 is TGTGCCAGCAGTTTGGGGCAGCTGAATGAGCAGTTCTTC. This encodes CASSLGQLNEQFF.

This clonotype came up a few times. V is TRBV20-1 and J is TRBJ2-4; D not certain. From germline, CDR1 is DFQATT and CDR2 SNEGSKA (reference sequence). The germline V and J ends were trimmed by 0 bases and 6 bases, with 12 bases remaining between them. The CDR3 length is 14 residues. This chain's CDR3 is CSARDSRSANIQYF. The CDR3 nucleotides are TGCAGTGCTAGAGACAGTAGAAGTGCAAACATTCAGTACTTC.

This clonotype has more than one count but fewer than ten. The genes are TRBV11-2 and TRBJ2-2; the match to TRBD1 covers 7 bases. Per germline, CDR1 SGHAT and CDR2 FQNNGV. The V gene end was trimmed by 5 bases and the J gene end by 4 bases; junction bases not matched to a gene: 7. The CDR3 covers 15 residues. The CDR3 sequence is CASSVRGSTTGELFF. CDR3 coding DNA: TGTGCCAGCAGCGTCAGGGGGTCGACCACCGGGGAGCTGTTTTTT.

The table lists this clonotype with a few counts. This chain joins TRBV6-2 or TRBV6-3 and TRBJ2-3; D not certain. Germline loops: CDR1 MNHEY, CDR2 SVGEGT. With 0 bases removed from V and 2 bases from J, the gap between germline ends came to 12 bases. CDR3 length: 16 residues. In DNA, the CDR3 is TGTGCCAGCAGTTACTCGATAGGCCTCTTCACAGATACGCAGTATTTT. It is translated as CASSYSIGLFTDTQYF.

This clonotype showed up just a few times. The CDR3 loop is CASSYTVTYEQYV. CDR3 DNA: TGTGCCAGCAGTTACACGGTGACCTACGAGCAGTACGTC. The rearrangement links TRBV6-2 or TRBV6-3 to TRBJ2-7; unclear D gene. The ends were cut back, 2 bases at V and 2 bases at J, with 7 bases in the middle. In germline, CDR1 is MNHEY, CDR2 SVGEGT. CDR3 length: 13 amino acids.

This clonotype appeared many times. The chain carries TRBV7-8 and TRBJ2-3, with 7 bases that match TRBD1. This CDR3 spans 14 amino acids. Germline trimming cut 7 bases from V and 6 bases from J; bases unmatched to any gene: 10. Germline V lookup: CDR1 SGHVS, CDR2 FQNEAQ. The CDR3 coding sequence is TGTGCCAGCACGGGACAGCCTAGGAGGGATACGCAGTATTTT. Protein: CASTGQPRRDTQYF.

There are a few counts of this clonotype. The CDR3 loop reads CASTQGLAGVETQYF. CDR3 DNA sequence: TGTGCCAGCACCCAGGGGCTAGCGGGGGTTGAGACCCAGTACTTC. The chain has TRBV6-1 and TRBJ2-5; TRBD2 matches at 10 bases. This CDR3 has 15 residues. Trimming removed 7 bases from V and 5 bases from J; junction bases left unmatched: 10. The germline gives CDR1 MNHNS, CDR2 SASEGT.

The chain couples TRBV11-2 to TRBJ2-5; tentatively, D is TRBD1 (6 bases). The CDR3 contains 16 residues. The V gene lost 7 bases and the J gene lost 1 base, with 19 bases spanning the gap. Germline CDR1 and CDR2: SGHAT and FQNNGV. DNA for the CDR3: TGTGCCAGCAACGATAGGACACAGGGAGCCCAAGAGACCCAGTACTTC. Its translation: CASNDRTQGAQETQYF.

The CDR3 nucleotides read TGCGCCAGCAGCCACATAGACAGGACGGGCAATGAGCAGTTCTTC. It specifies CASSHIDRTGNEQFF. The V and J genes are TRBV4-3 and TRBJ2-1, with D possibly matching TRBD1 (6 bases). With 3 bases removed from V and 6 bases from J, the gap between germline ends came to 15 bases. This CDR3 has 15 residues. Germline V gene data show CDR1 as LGHNA and CDR2 as YSLEER.

This clonotype was counted only a few times. V and J are TRBV4-3 and TRBJ2-2; D gene uncertain. Trimming removed 0 bases from V and 7 bases from J, with 18 bases in between. Germline V gene lookup returns CDR1 LGHNA and CDR2 YSLEER. The CDR3 is 17 residues long. The CDR3 DNA reads as TGCGCCAGCAGCCAAGAGGTGGGGAAAGGAGCAGGCGGGGAGCTGTTTTTT. It codes for CASSQEVGKGAGGELFF.

The V gene is TRBV20-1, the J gene TRBJ1-2; D not resolved. V was pared by 0 bases and J by 0 bases, with 11 bases between. This CDR3 is 15 amino acids long. The V gene's germline CDR1 is DFQATT and CDR2 SNEGSKA (reference sequence). This chain's CDR3 is CSAREGRNANYGYTF. CDR3 nucleotide sequence: TGCAGTGCTAGAGAAGGTAGAAACGCTAACTATGGCTACACCTTC.

This clonotype was detected a few times. This chain connects TRBV7-9 to TRBJ2-5, with D tentatively TRBD1 (5 bases). CDR1 is SEHNR and CDR2 is FQNEAQ in the germline V gene (reference sequence). The CDR3 consists of 14 residues. V lost 2 bases, J lost 0 bases, and 7 bases lay in between. The CDR3 DNA reads as TGTGCCAGCAGCTTAAGACAGAACCAAGAGACCCAGTACTTC. This translates into CASSLRQNQETQYF.

This clonotype has a handful of counts. CDR3 protein: CASSLRGGGITYNEQFF. In nucleotides, the CDR3 is TGCGCCAGCAGCTTGCGGGGCGGGGGGATTACCTACAATGAGCAGTTCTTC. The chain employs TRBV5-1 and TRBJ2-1, with TRBD2 matching 8 bases. The germline V gene encodes CDR1 SGHRS and CDR2 YFSETQ. The CDR3 contains 17 residues. J gave up 2 bases and V 1 base, and 8 bases lay outside the gene matches.

The J gene is TRBJ2-3, the V gene TRBV7-9; tentatively, D is TRBD1 or TRBD2 (5 bases each). Deletions cut 5 bases from V and 2 bases from J, with 17 bases between. The CDR3 has 16 residues. Germline lookup yields CDR1 SEHNR and CDR2 FQNEAQ (reference sequence). As DNA, the CDR3 is TGTGCCAGCAGCCCAGGGACGCTACTCTCCACAGATACGCAGTATTTT. As protein: CASSPGTLLSTDTQYF. Based on the CDR3 plus reference TRBV7-9 and TRBJ2-3, the full variable domain is DTGVSQNPRHKITKRGQNVTFRCDPISEHNRLYWYRQTLGQGPEFLTYFQNEAQLEKSRLLSDRFSAERPKGSFSTLEIQRTEQGDSAMYLCASSPGTLLSTDTQYFGPGTRLTVL.

This clonotype has a handful of counts. The chain recombines TRBV2 with TRBJ1-5; 9 bases map to TRBD1. The V gene's germline CDR1 is SNHLY and CDR2 FYNNEI. This CDR3 comprises 15 residues. The junction had 9 bases not matched to a gene; V was cut back by 6 bases and J by 6 bases. CDR3 sequence reads: CASRTGTGKSQPQHF. In DNA form, the CDR3 reads TGTGCCAGCAGAACCGGGACAGGGAAAAGTCAGCCCCAGCATTTT.

This clonotype was counted many times. The gene calls are TRBV24-1 and TRBJ2-3; 8 bases line up with TRBD2. The CDR3 totals 17 residues. Germline V CDR1 and CDR2: KGHDR, SFDVKD. V dropped 1 base and J dropped 0; count of bases not matched to a gene: 5. Here the CDR3 reads CATSDFGRGASTDTQYF. Here the CDR3 DNA reads TGTGCCACCAGTGATTTCGGGCGGGGGGCCAGCACAGATACGCAGTATTTT.

The chain has TRBV7-3 and TRBJ1-1, with D possibly being TRBD1 (6 bases). This CDR3 comprises 16 residues. Germline lookup yields CDR1 SGHTA and CDR2 FQGTGA. The V gene lost 0 bases and the J gene lost 5 bases, with 16 bases spanning the gap. Here the CDR3 reads CASSLTRPGEWTEAFF. The CDR3 region has the DNA TGTGCCAGCAGCTTAACGAGGCCAGGGGAATGGACTGAAGCTTTCTTT.

The chain links TRBV12-5 to TRBJ2-3; D remains unclear. Germline lookup yields CDR1 LGHNT and CDR2 FRNRAP. Trimming removed 1 base at V and 6 bases at J, with 8 bases between. The CDR3 runs to 13 residues. This CDR3 reads CASGLASVDTQYF. CDR3 bases: TGTGCTAGTGGTTTGGCGTCTGTCGATACGCAGTATTTT. The full variable domain, in which reference TRBV12-5 and TRBJ2-3 provide the parts outside the CDR3, is DARVTQTPRHKVTEMGQEVTMRCQPILGHNTVFWYRQTMMQGLELLAYFRNRAPLDDSGMPKDRFSAEMPDATLATLKIQPSEPRDSAVYFCASGLASVDTQYFGPGTRLTVL.

At least ten counts were recorded for this clonotype. The chain recombines TRBV5-6 with TRBJ2-7, with D perhaps TRBD1 (6 bases). The V gene's germline CDR1 is SGHDT and CDR2 YYEEEE. The length of the CDR3 is 17 residues. V was cut by 0 bases and J by 2 bases, with 18 bases left in between. CDR3 region: CASSLGPGQSNTYEQYF. The CDR3 nucleotides are TGTGCCAGCAGCTTGGGGCCAGGACAGAGTAATACCTACGAGCAGTACTTC.

V gene TRBV7-2 combines with J gene TRBJ2-1; D possibly corresponds to TRBD2 (6 bases). V lost 1 base and J 9 bases, leaving 13 bases between the germline ends. This CDR3 region has 14 residues. Germline lookup yields CDR1 SGHTA and CDR2 FQGNSA. The CDR3 spells CASSLVRQGGEQFF. The CDR3 DNA is TGTGCCAGCAGCTTAGTACGGCAGGGAGGTGAGCAGTTCTTC.

V is TRBV2 and J is TRBJ1-5; D is ambiguous. From germline, CDR1 is SNHLY and CDR2 FYNNEI. CDR3 length equals 13 residues. Trimming took 6 bases from V and 7 from J, leaving 13 bases between them. CDR3 amino acids: CASRPGPGQPQHF. Here the CDR3 DNA reads TGTGCCAGCAGGCCCGGTCCGGGGCAGCCCCAGCATTTT.

The sample holds many counts of this clonotype. This chain uses TRBV6-5 with TRBJ2-1; TRBD2 aligns across 11 bases. Looked up from germline, CDR1 is MNHEY and CDR2 is SVGAGI. The V and J ends lost 2 bases and 7 bases, in that order; junction bases with no gene match: 13. The CDR3 consists of 18 residues. The CDR3 DNA follows: TGTGCCAGCAGTTACCCTAGCGGGGGGCTCCGGAGGGGTAATGAGCAGTTCTTC. Translation gives CASSYPSGGLRRGNEQFF.

This clonotype was counted many times. One end of the junction does not line up with germline, which may come from a read error. The CDR3 DNA follows: TGTGCCAGCAGCTTAGTTGGGAATGAGCAGTTCTTC. It is translated as CASSLVGNEQFF. The V and J genes are TRBV12-3 or TRBV12-4 and TRBJ2-1; no clear D. The CDR3 contains 12 residues.

In this sample, this clonotype turned up a few times. The chain carries TRBV7-8 and TRBJ1-4; weak D call: TRBD1 (6 bases). V was shortened by 3 bases and J by 7 bases, with 18 bases between the two germline ends. Germline values: CDR1 SGHVS, CDR2 FQNEAQ. The CDR3 has 16 amino acids. The CDR3 sequence is CASSFAGAGYSEKLFF. As DNA, the CDR3 is TGTGCCAGCAGCTTCGCAGGGGCGGGGTATAGTGAAAAACTGTTTTTT.